The 5 T cell receptor beta chains below were found in one sample sequenced in a study of cytomegalovirus exposure and HLA in healthy donors. PCR amplification relied on 60 Vbeta primers (plus 13 Jbeta primers). The assay was immunoSEQ multiplex PCR, and TCRdb's table has in-frame clones only and misses some. This table holds 100,000 to 150,000 clones, 75% to 85% found once. The material sequenced was PBMCs. The receptors were sampled from a man in his fifties in good health and CMV-seronegative.

This CDR3 is CASSLRTGRAMNTEAFF. For the CDR3, the DNA is TGTGCCAGCAGCCTCAGGACAGGGCGGGCTATGAACACTGAAGCTTTCTTT. The chain uses TRBV7-8 and TRBJ1-1, with 8 bases matching TRBD1. V shed 5 bases, J shed 0 bases, and the junction held 11 bases outside the gene matches. The CDR3 runs 17 residues. CDR1 is SGHVS and CDR2 is FQNEAQ in the germline V gene.

CDR3 protein: CASSLVGQGIAHEQYF. CDR3 nucleotides: TGTGCCAGCAGCTTGGTGGGACAGGGTATCGCTCACGAGCAGTACTTC. The V call is TRBV5-6, the J call TRBJ2-7; the match to TRBD1 covers 9 bases. V gave up 0 bases and J gave up 5 bases; unmatched junction bases: 9. The CDR3 consists of 16 residues. CDR1 and CDR2 (germline): SGHDT, YYEEEE.

The chain recombines TRBV5-4 with TRBJ2-1, with 7 positions matching TRBD2. Losses at the gene ends were 0 bases for V and 7 bases for J; bases not matched to a gene: 10. This CDR3 has 16 amino acids. In germline, CDR1 is SGHNT, CDR2 YYREEE (reference sequence). The chain's CDR3 is CASSLAAAGLVNEQFF. The DNA for the CDR3 is TGTGCCAGCAGCTTGGCCGCAGCGGGGCTGGTGAATGAGCAGTTCTTC.

The V and J genes are TRBV27 and TRBJ2-1; D may be TRBD1 (6 bases). CDR3 size: 14 residues. Germline values: CDR1 MNHEY, CDR2 SMNVEV (reference sequence). Trimming left V 6 bases short and J 0 bases short, with 9 bases between. CDR3 DNA sequence: TGTGCCAGCAGGAGGGGGAGCTCCTACAATGAGCAGTTCTTC. Its protein is CASRRGSSYNEQFF.

V gene TRBV5-1 combines with J gene TRBJ1-1; D remains ambiguous. Germline V gives CDR1 SGHRS, CDR2 YFSETQ. The CDR3 has 16 residues. V shed 0 bases and J shed 10 bases, with 22 bases lying between them. This CDR3 is CASSLAPSPGDLGAFF. In DNA, the CDR3 is TGCGCCAGCAGCTTGGCCCCATCCCCCGGGGATCTAGGAGCTTTCTTT.